Below, 30 T cell receptor beta chains from the same sample are listed, as sequenced in a study of T-cell memory formation after mild COVID-19. TCRdb independently ran MiXCR on the 5' RACE reads; one entry per CDR3 protein. The repertoire includes about 360,000 distinct CDR3 sequences, 13% of them detected once, and 20% to 25% sits in the top ten. Sequences were obtained from PBMCs or a T cell subset sorted from them (not recorded which). The receptors originated from a man younger than 30 who had mild COVID-19 (a few samples of this study predate the infection). Cell type and time point are not known.

This clonotype came up a few times. The chain carries TRBV28 and TRBJ2-4; 10 bases line up with TRBD1. The CDR3 spans 14 residues. The V gene end was trimmed by 6 bases and the J gene end by 5 bases; junction bases not matched to a gene: 4. Germline V gives CDR1 MDHEN, CDR2 SYDVKM. The CDR3 DNA is TGTGCCAGCAGGGCCGGGACAGGGGAAAACATTCAGTACTTC. The encoded protein is CASRAGTGENIQYF.

This rearrangement joins TRBV10-3 to TRBJ2-3; TRBD2 is a possible D gene (6 bases). The V end was cut by 7 bases, the J end by 6 bases, with 14 bases between. The V gene's germline CDR1 is ENHRY and CDR2 SYGVKD. CDR3 length: 13 amino acids. The CDR3 reads CAIKRGIDDTQYF. In nucleotides, the CDR3 is TGTGCCATCAAACGGGGGATCGATGATACGCAGTATTTT.

The sample holds a few counts of this clonotype. The chain joins TRBV10-3 to TRBJ1-3, with D unclear. CDR3 size: 18 residues. V was trimmed by 0 bases and J by 0 bases, leaving 15 bases between them. CDR1 and CDR2 (germline): ENHRY, SYGVKD. This chain's CDR3 is CAISESKVGKTSGNTIYF. As DNA, the CDR3 is TGTGCCATCAGTGAGTCGAAAGTCGGAAAAACCTCTGGAAACACCATATATTTT.

J is TRBJ2-7 and V is TRBV4-2, with D maybe TRBD1 (5 bases). This CDR3 region has 14 residues. Trimming cost V 2 bases and J 1 base, with 9 bases left between them. CDR1 LGHNA and CDR2 YNFKEQ come from the germline V gene. The CDR3 spells CASSQIRASYEQYF. The CDR3 DNA reads TGTGCCAGCAGCCAAATCAGGGCTTCCTACGAGCAGTACTTC.

The chain carries TRBV21-1 and TRBJ1-4; the table's D gene call, TRBD1, was not cross checked with the DNA. TRBV21-1 counts as a pseudogene. The CDR3 is 16 residues long. The CDR3, as DNA: TGTGCCAGCAGCAAAAGGGAATCAGGGGGCAGGGGAAAACTGTTTTTT. Translation gives CASSKRESGGRGKLFF.

In regard to this clonotype: Its ends do not fully match the called genes, so a read error is possible. V usage is TRBV12-3 or TRBV12-4 and J usage is TRBJ2-7, with D tentatively TRBD2 (7 bases). The CDR3 contains 14 residues. CDR3 in DNA: TGTGCCAGCAAAAGGGGGGCGGGGGCCTACGGGCAGTACTTC. Translation: CASKRGAGAYGQYF.

This clonotype has more than one count but fewer than ten. The chain joins TRBV12-3 or TRBV12-4 to TRBJ2-3; no clear D. The CDR3 is 14 residues long. The V gene lost 6 bases and the J gene lost 3 bases, with 13 bases spanning the gap. CDR3 protein: CASSVTSGTDTQYF. For the CDR3, the DNA is TGTGCCAGCAGCGTTACATCCGGAACAGATACGCAGTATTTT.

About this clonotype itself: The conserved closing phenylalanine or tryptophan is absent in this CDR3, likely reflecting a read error. This chain uses TRBV20-1 with TRBJ2-3; D not resolved. This CDR3 has 11 amino acids. The germline V gene encodes CDR1 DFQATT and CDR2 SNEGSKA (reference sequence). V lost 3 bases, J lost 5 bases, and 6 bases lay in between. Here the CDR3 reads CSARNGDTQYL. The CDR3 coding sequence is TGCAGTGCTAGGAACGGAGATACGCAGTATCTT.

The chain has TRBV7-9 and TRBJ1-5; possibly TRBD1 for D (6 bases). Looked up from germline, CDR1 is SEHNR and CDR2 is FQNEAQ (reference sequence). Between the trimmed V and J ends, which lost 1 base and 7 bases, there was a span of 17 bases. This CDR3 has 16 residues. As DNA, the CDR3 is TGTGCCAGCAGCTTAGACACGGGGGCTACCGGGCAGCCCCAGCATTTT. It translates to CASSLDTGATGQPQHF.

In this sample, this clonotype turned up a few times. This chain joins TRBV28 and TRBJ1-1; TRBD1 matches 7 bases. Germline CDR1 MDHEN, CDR2 SYDVKM. Trimming removed 6 bases from V and 4 bases from J; junction bases left unmatched: 11. This CDR3 contains 15 residues. CDR3 DNA: TGTGCCAGCAGGCAGACAGGGTGGGTTGGCACTGAAGCTTTCTTT. Translated: CASRQTGWVGTEAFF.

The chain combines TRBV4-3 with TRBJ2-6; unclear D gene. CDR1 is LGHNA and CDR2 is YSLEER in the germline V gene. Trimming removed 3 bases at V and 2 bases at J, with 11 bases between. CDR3 length equals 16 residues. The CDR3 DNA is TGCGCCAGCAGCCAGCTCCCCCCCCCTGGGGCCAACGTCCTGACTTTC. Translating gives CASSQLPPPGANVLTF.

This sequence joins TRBV5-1 and TRBJ1-2; TRBD1 matches 11 bases. CDR3 size: 16 residues. The germline CDR1 and CDR2 sequences are SGHRS and YFSETQ. The J segment lost 7 bases and the V segment lost 9 bases, leaving 17 bases of the junction unmatched. As DNA, the CDR3 is TGCGCCACCCAGGAGCCTTCAGCGGGACAGGGGGTTGGCTACACCTTC. This codes for CATQEPSAGQGVGYTF.

There are a few counts of this clonotype. V gene TRBV4-3 combines with J gene TRBJ2-5; TRBD2 matches 7 bases. J lost 2 bases, V lost 0 bases, and 9 bases had no gene match. Germline lookup yields CDR1 LGHNA and CDR2 YSLEER. The CDR3 is made up of 17 amino acids. The CDR3 loop reads CASSQESGAGEQETQYF. CDR3 sequence (DNA): TGCGCCAGCAGCCAAGAATCGGGCGCGGGGGAACAAGAGACCCAGTACTTC.

The V call is TRBV6-5, the J call TRBJ1-1; unclear D gene. This CDR3 is built from 15 residues. Deletions cut 5 bases from V and 0 bases from J, with 13 bases between. Germline CDR1 and CDR2: MNHEY and SVGAGI. Here the CDR3 reads CASSPRTWLNTEAFF. The CDR3 DNA reads as TGTGCCAGCAGTCCGAGAACATGGTTGAACACTGAAGCTTTCTTT.

This clonotype occurred a few times. J is TRBJ1-1 and V is TRBV10-2; the D is unclear. Germline V gene sequence: CDR1 WSHSY, CDR2 SAAADI. The ends were cut back, 2 bases at V and 3 bases at J, with 4 bases in the middle. The CDR3 consists of 12 residues. CDR3 amino acids: CASSERHTEAFF. In DNA, the CDR3 is TGCGCCAGCAGTGAGCGGCACACTGAAGCTTTCTTT.

In its sample, this clonotype was seen a few times. The chain uses TRBV27 and TRBJ2-2, with D perhaps TRBD1 or TRBD2 (5 bases each). Germline CDR1 is MNHEY and CDR2 is SMNVEV (reference sequence). Trimming stripped 3 bases from V and 4 bases from J, with 12 bases between. CDR3 length equals 15 residues. CDR3: CASSFGGYLTGELFF. The CDR3 region has the DNA TGTGCCAGCAGTTTTGGGGGTTACCTCACCGGGGAGCTGTTTTTT.

This clonotype was counted between two and nine times. This chain connects TRBV6-5 to TRBJ2-4, with no clear D. The CDR3 loop spans 15 amino acids. Trimming shortened V by 0 bases and J by 11 bases, and 17 bases separated the two germline ends. Looked up from germline, CDR1 is MNHEY and CDR2 is SVGAGI. As DNA, the CDR3 is TGTGCCAGCAGTTACTCGGTTGACCTGGCCGCCGTTCAGTACTTC. Translation: CASSYSVDLAAVQYF.

This clonotype was seen a few times. The chain couples TRBV7-2 to TRBJ1-1; the D gene is possibly TRBD1 (5 bases). The germline V gene has CDR1 SGHTA and CDR2 FQGNSA. V was pared by 5 bases and J by 1 base, with 14 bases between. The CDR3 sequence is 15 residues long. The CDR3 DNA is TGTGCCAGCAGCCAGATCCAGGGAGGGAACACTGAAGCTTTCTTT. Translating gives CASSQIQGGNTEAFF.

This clonotype was recorded at least ten times. This rearrangement joins TRBV5-1 to TRBJ1-5; D remains ambiguous. V shed 1 base and J shed 7 bases, with 12 bases lying between them. Germline V lookup: CDR1 SGHRS, CDR2 YFSETQ. The CDR3 is made up of 14 amino acids. The chain's CDR3 is CASSLYGGQQPQHF. In DNA form, the CDR3 reads TGCGCCAGCAGCTTGTACGGTGGTCAGCAGCCCCAGCATTTT.

This clonotype was recorded many times. The chain joins TRBV7-2 to TRBJ2-1, with no clear D. Trimming pared 1 base from V and 6 bases from J, leaving 7 bases between. CDR3 length: 13 residues. Germline V gene sequence: CDR1 SGHTA, CDR2 FQGNSA. As DNA, the CDR3 is TGTGCCAGCAGCTTAGGCGTTGCCAATGAGCAGTTCTTC. This codes for CASSLGVANEQFF.

A note on this clonotype: At one end, the junction sequence differs from germline, possibly due to a read error. This chain links TRBV3-1 with TRBJ1-6; D is unclear. CDR1 is LGHDT and CDR2 is YNNKEL in the germline V gene (reference sequence). The CDR3 runs 14 residues. The CDR3 here is CASSQAHVGSPIHF. The CDR3 DNA reads TGTGCCAGCAGCCAAGCCCATGTTGGATCACCCATCCACTTT.

This clonotype was counted many times. V gene TRBV20-1 combines with J gene TRBJ1-5; 9 bases align to TRBD1. Germline V gene sequence: CDR1 DFQATT, CDR2 SNEGSKA (reference sequence). V lost 5 bases, J lost 6 bases, and 5 bases stayed unmatched. There are 13 residues in the CDR3. The CDR3 nucleotides are TGCAGTGCTGCACAGGGGGCTGGTCAGCCCCAGCATTTT. This gives the protein CSAAQGAGQPQHF.

This clonotype has just a few counts. V gene TRBV7-3 combines with J gene TRBJ2-3, with a possible D match to TRBD2 (5 bases). Germline V gene data show CDR1 as SGHTA and CDR2 as FQGTGA. This CDR3 spans 15 amino acids. The germline V and J ends were trimmed by 1 base and 5 bases, with 13 bases remaining between them. The CDR3 is CASSLRGPLGDTQYF. In nucleotides, the CDR3 is TGTGCCAGCAGCTTAAGAGGGCCGCTGGGAGATACGCAGTATTTT.

This chain uses TRBV5-1 with TRBJ1-2; D is uncertain. The germline CDR1 and CDR2 sequences are SGHRS and YFSETQ. Trimming took 4 bases from V and 6 from J, leaving 13 bases between them. The CDR3 contains 13 residues. The CDR3 DNA sequence: TGCGCCAGCAGCGCGGATCGACGGAATGGCTACACCTTC. Residues: CASSADRRNGYTF.

This clonotype has a handful of counts. J is TRBJ2-1 and V is TRBV4-3; either TRBD1 or TRBD2 may fit D (5 bases each). The CDR3 length is 15 residues. Trimming left V 2 bases short and J 2 bases short, with 10 bases between. CDR1 is LGHNA and CDR2 is YSLEER in the germline V gene. In DNA, the CDR3 is TGCGCCAGCAGCCAAAGCCAGGGAGCCTACAATGAGCAGTTCTTC. This translates into CASSQSQGAYNEQFF.

The table lists this clonotype with a count of one. DNA of the CDR3: TGTGCCAGCTCACCACTAACAGGGGAAGCAGGAGGCTACACCTTC. It is translated as CASSPLTGEAGGYTF. J is TRBJ1-2 and V is TRBV18; 7 bases are shared with TRBD1. The germline V gene has CDR1 KGHSH and CDR2 LQKENI. CDR3 length: 15 amino acids. J lost 8 bases, V lost 1 base, and 10 bases had no gene match.

This clonotype was seen repeatedly, ten times or more. The CDR3 DNA is TGTGCCACCAGCAGAGAACTACGAGCAGGGGGCTTTGGGGCCAACGTCCTGACTTTC. It yields the protein CATSRELRAGGFGANVLTF. The rearrangement links TRBV15 to TRBJ2-6; TRBD1 agrees at 8 bases. The CDR3 has 19 residues. J gave up 3 bases and V 0 bases, and 10 bases lay outside the gene matches. Germline values: CDR1 LNHNV, CDR2 YYDKDF (reference sequence).

The CDR3 reads CASSQDPQGSGELFF. The CDR3 coding sequence is TGCGCCAGCAGCCAAGATCCACAGGGATCCGGGGAGCTGTTTTTT. The rearrangement links TRBV4-3 to TRBJ2-2; D possibly corresponds to TRBD1 (6 bases). Trimming left V 0 bases short and J 6 bases short, with 11 bases between. This CDR3 region has 15 residues. Germline V gene data show CDR1 as LGHNA and CDR2 as YSLEER.

The gene calls are TRBV4-3 and TRBJ1-5; 10 nucleotides agree with TRBD1. Germline lookup yields CDR1 LGHNA and CDR2 YSLEER. V gave up 0 bases and J gave up 6 bases; unmatched junction bases: 5. The CDR3 spans 16 residues. CDR3 nucleotides: TGCGCCAGCAGCCAAGATCTGACAGGGGGCTTTCAGCCCCAGCATTTT. Translating it yields CASSQDLTGGFQPQHF.

This clonotype showed up just a few times. A junction boundary mismatches the germline segment, possibly from a read error. CDR3 in amino acids: CASTLGPGHPLAKNIQYF. Written as DNA, the CDR3 is TGTGCCAGCACCTTAGGACCAGGACACCCTTTAGCCAAAAACATTCAGTACTTC. The V gene is TRBV7-2, the J gene TRBJ2-4; TRBD1 is a possible D gene (5 bases). The germline gives CDR1 SGHTA, CDR2 FQGNSA. This CDR3 comprises 18 residues. The full variable domain, in which reference TRBV7-2 and TRBJ2-4 provide the parts outside the CDR3, is GAGVSQSPSNKVTEKGKDVELRCDPISGHTALYWYRQSLGQGLEFLIYFQGNSAPDKSGLPSDRFSAERTGGSVSTLTIQRTQQEDSAVYLCASTLGPGHPLAKNIQYFGAGTRLSVL.